This is a list of T cell receptor beta chains from one sample in a study of T-cell reconstitution after alpha-beta-depleted transplantation in children. Each CDR3 protein is one row after TCRdb ran MiXCR on the PCR reads. The sample records 380,000 or so distinct CDR3 sequences, about 14% being singletons. The material was PBMCs, obtained from the stem cell graft. These receptor sequences come from a human donor who donated a stem cell graft to a child with Fanconi anemia. The CDR3 runs from the conserved cysteine through the conserved F or W. Each record gives: V gene, J gene, clone size, D gene, CDR3 protein, CDR3 DNA. A D gene is named only where the DNA matches it firmly. Size is stated for part of the rows, as once, few or many counts, or as a class when the clone is expanded.

v_call: TRBV6-1
j_call: TRBJ1-5
clone_size: -
d_call: -
cdr3_aa: CASSPYPAGISNQPQHF
cdr3_nt: TGTGCCAGCAGTCCTTATCCCGCAGGAATTAGCAATCAGCCCCAGCATTTT

v_call: TRBV6-2/TRBV6-3
j_call: TRBJ1-2
clone_size: -
d_call: TRBD1
cdr3_aa: CASNVGQGSYGYTF
cdr3_nt: TGTGCCAGCAACGTGGGACAGGGAAGCTATGGCTACACCTTC

v_call: TRBV10-3
j_call: TRBJ2-5
clone_size: many
d_call: -
cdr3_aa: CAISEREETQYF
cdr3_nt: TGTGCCATCAGTGAAAGGGAAGAGACCCAGTACTTC

v_call: TRBV5-5
j_call: TRBJ1-2
clone_size: -
d_call: -
cdr3_aa: CASSLSKGVYYGYTF
cdr3_nt: TGTGCCAGCAGCTTGTCGAAGGGAGTCTACTATGGCTACACCTTC

v_call: TRBV7-8
j_call: TRBJ2-3
clone_size: many
d_call: TRBD2
cdr3_aa: CASIELSVGLADTDTQYF
cdr3_nt: TGTGCCAGCATCGAGCTATCGGTGGGACTAGCGGATACAGATACGCAGTATTTT

v_call: TRBV6-2/TRBV6-3
j_call: TRBJ1-2
clone_size: few
d_call: -
cdr3_aa: CASSSQRAQNSHGYTF
cdr3_nt: TGTGCCAGCAGCTCACAGAGGGCCCAAAATTCTCATGGCTACACCTTC

v_call: TRBV6-1
j_call: TRBJ1-2
clone_size: -
d_call: -
cdr3_aa: CASTRTPDYGYTF
cdr3_nt: TGTGCCAGCACCAGAACCCCGGACTATGGCTACACCTTC

v_call: TRBV5-4
j_call: TRBJ2-5
clone_size: few
d_call: -
cdr3_aa: CASSLQWNKETQYF
cdr3_nt: TGTGCCAGCAGCTTGCAGTGGAATAAAGAGACCCAGTACTTC

v_call: TRBV7-2
j_call: TRBJ1-1
clone_size: many
d_call: -
cdr3_aa: CASSSGAGMNTEAFF
cdr3_nt: TGTGCCAGCAGCTCAGGGGCGGGTATGAACACTGAAGCTTTCTTT

v_call: TRBV28
j_call: TRBJ1-2
clone_size: few
d_call: -
cdr3_aa: CASTPMQVVLYGYTF
cdr3_nt: TGTGCCAGCACCCCTATGCAGGTTGTACTCTATGGCTACACCTTC

v_call: TRBV20-1
j_call: TRBJ1-3
clone_size: few
d_call: -
cdr3_aa: CSARQSGGNTIYF
cdr3_nt: TGCAGTGCTAGGCAGAGCGGGGGAAACACCATATATTTT

v_call: TRBV5-1
j_call: TRBJ1-3
clone_size: -
d_call: TRBD1
cdr3_aa: CASSSTGQGGNTIYF
cdr3_nt: TGCGCCAGCAGCTCTACGGGACAGGGGGGAAACACCATATATTTT

v_call: TRBV5-1
j_call: TRBJ2-3
clone_size: -
d_call: -
cdr3_aa: CASKRGSGVDTQYF
cdr3_nt: TGCGCCAGCAAAAGGGGGTCCGGGGTGGATACGCAGTATTTT

v_call: TRBV12-3/TRBV12-4
j_call: TRBJ2-5
clone_size: -
d_call: TRBD1
cdr3_aa: CASRPTGREETQYF
cdr3_nt: TGTGCCAGCAGGCCGACAGGGCGAGAGGAGACCCAGTACTTC

v_call: TRBV29-1
j_call: TRBJ2-1
clone_size: -
d_call: -
cdr3_aa: CSVVPGSSEFF
cdr3_nt: TGCAGCGTAGTCCCGGGCTCATCAGAGTTCTTC

v_call: TRBV6-1
j_call: TRBJ2-2
clone_size: -
d_call: -
cdr3_aa: CASSPRGRTGELFF
cdr3_nt: TGTGCCAGCTCCCCCCGGGGAAGGACCGGGGAGCTGTTTTTT

v_call: TRBV29-1
j_call: TRBJ2-1
clone_size: few
d_call: -
cdr3_aa: CSVERQVNEQFF
cdr3_nt: TGCAGCGTTGAAAGGCAGGTCAATGAGCAGTTCTTC

v_call: TRBV5-1
j_call: TRBJ2-5
clone_size: -
d_call: -
cdr3_aa: CASSSTSSSWASEETQYF
cdr3_nt: TGCGCCAGCAGCTCGACAAGTAGTAGTTGGGCCAGTGAAGAGACCCAGTACTTC

v_call: TRBV5-1
j_call: TRBJ1-1
clone_size: few
d_call: -
cdr3_aa: CASSGGIVDNTEAFF
cdr3_nt: TGCGCCAGCAGCGGGGGGATCGTAGACAACACTGAAGCTTTCTTT

v_call: TRBV6-5
j_call: TRBJ1-1
clone_size: many
d_call: -
cdr3_aa: CASSLGEITEAFF
cdr3_nt: TGTGCCAGCAGTTTGGGAGAGATCACTGAAGCTTTCTTT

v_call: TRBV6-1
j_call: TRBJ1-2
clone_size: few
d_call: -
cdr3_aa: CASSASYGYTF
cdr3_nt: TGTGCCAGCAGTGCATCCTATGGCTACACCTTC

v_call: TRBV20-1
j_call: TRBJ2-7
clone_size: -
d_call: -
cdr3_aa: CSARWTATTYEQYF
cdr3_nt: TGCAGTGCTAGATGGACAGCTACGACCTACGAGCAGTACTTC

v_call: TRBV12-3/TRBV12-4
j_call: TRBJ1-4
clone_size: -
d_call: -
cdr3_aa: CASNNIGPNEKLFF
cdr3_nt: TGTGCCAGCAATAACATCGGCCCTAATGAAAAACTGTTTTTT

v_call: TRBV5-6
j_call: TRBJ2-1
clone_size: -
d_call: TRBD2
cdr3_aa: CASSRGLAVYEQFF
cdr3_nt: TGTGCCAGCAGCCGGGGACTAGCGGTCTATGAGCAGTTCTTC

v_call: TRBV10-3
j_call: TRBJ2-3
clone_size: many
d_call: -
cdr3_aa: CAIQGTGSTDTQYF
cdr3_nt: TGTGCCATCCAAGGGACGGGAAGCACAGATACGCAGTATTTT

v_call: TRBV5-1
j_call: TRBJ2-1
clone_size: -
d_call: -
cdr3_aa: CASSLARASAYNEQFF
cdr3_nt: TGCGCCAGCAGCTTGGCCCGGGCTAGCGCTTACAATGAGCAGTTCTTC

v_call: TRBV28
j_call: TRBJ1-5
clone_size: few
d_call: -
cdr3_aa: CASSLSWGGQPQHF
cdr3_nt: TGTGCCAGCAGTTTATCCTGGGGAGGCCAGCCCCAGCATTTT

v_call: TRBV6-5
j_call: TRBJ2-2
clone_size: -
d_call: -
cdr3_aa: CASSYSIVGTGELFF
cdr3_nt: TGTGCCAGCAGTTACTCGATAGTGGGTACCGGGGAGCTGTTTTTT

v_call: TRBV5-5
j_call: TRBJ2-5
clone_size: -
d_call: -
cdr3_aa: CASREGIGAGQETQYF
cdr3_nt: TGTGCCAGCAGGGAGGGGATCGGAGCGGGTCAAGAGACCCAGTACTTC

v_call: TRBV20-1
j_call: TRBJ2-3
clone_size: many
d_call: -
cdr3_aa: CSARDGRGGDTQYF
cdr3_nt: TGCAGTGCTAGAGATGGGAGGGGGGGAGATACGCAGTATTTT

v_call: TRBV12-3/TRBV12-4
j_call: TRBJ1-2
clone_size: few
d_call: -
cdr3_aa: CASSFGAGGYTF
cdr3_nt: TGTGCCAGCAGTTTTGGGGCGGGGGGCTACACCTTC

v_call: TRBV2
j_call: TRBJ1-2
clone_size: few
d_call: -
cdr3_aa: CASSPGTPNYGYTF
cdr3_nt: TGTGCCAGCAGCCCCGGGACACCTAACTATGGCTACACCTTC

v_call: TRBV29-1
j_call: TRBJ1-2
clone_size: -
d_call: -
cdr3_aa: CSVEDLRGYTF
cdr3_nt: TGCAGCGTTGAAGATTTAAGGGGGTACACCTTC

v_call: TRBV12-3/TRBV12-4
j_call: TRBJ2-5
clone_size: -
d_call: -
cdr3_aa: CASSPGLLQYF
cdr3_nt: TGTGCCAGCAGCCCTGGACTTCTCCAGTACTTC

v_call: TRBV7-9
j_call: TRBJ1-3
clone_size: many
d_call: -
cdr3_aa: CASSEGGTGNTIYF
cdr3_nt: TGTGCCAGCAGCGAAGGGGGTACTGGAAACACCATATATTTT

v_call: TRBV6-1
j_call: TRBJ2-1
clone_size: many
d_call: TRBD1
cdr3_aa: CASSLGTGRDEQFF
cdr3_nt: TGTGCCAGCAGTCTCGGGACAGGAAGAGATGAGCAGTTCTTC

v_call: TRBV11-2
j_call: TRBJ2-2
clone_size: many
d_call: -
cdr3_aa: CASSSTNTGELFF
cdr3_nt: TGTGCCAGCAGCTCCACTAACACCGGGGAGCTGTTTTTT